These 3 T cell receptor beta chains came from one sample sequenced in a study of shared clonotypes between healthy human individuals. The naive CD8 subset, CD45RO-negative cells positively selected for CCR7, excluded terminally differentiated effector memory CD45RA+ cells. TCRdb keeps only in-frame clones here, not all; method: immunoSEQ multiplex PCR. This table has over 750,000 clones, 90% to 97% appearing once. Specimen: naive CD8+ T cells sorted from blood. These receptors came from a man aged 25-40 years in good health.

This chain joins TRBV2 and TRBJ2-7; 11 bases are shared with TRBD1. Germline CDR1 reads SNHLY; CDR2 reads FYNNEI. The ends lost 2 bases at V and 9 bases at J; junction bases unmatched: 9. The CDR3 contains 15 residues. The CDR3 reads CASSESRTGGHGQYF. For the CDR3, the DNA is TGTGCCAGCAGTGAATCACGGACAGGGGGCCACGGGCAGTACTTC.

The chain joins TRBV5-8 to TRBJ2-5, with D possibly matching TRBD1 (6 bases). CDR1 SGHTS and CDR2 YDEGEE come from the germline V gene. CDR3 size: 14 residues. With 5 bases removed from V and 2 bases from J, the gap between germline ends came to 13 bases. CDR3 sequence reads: CASRDFRGQETQYF. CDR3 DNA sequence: TGTGCCAGCAGGGACTTTAGGGGGCAAGAGACCCAGTACTTC.

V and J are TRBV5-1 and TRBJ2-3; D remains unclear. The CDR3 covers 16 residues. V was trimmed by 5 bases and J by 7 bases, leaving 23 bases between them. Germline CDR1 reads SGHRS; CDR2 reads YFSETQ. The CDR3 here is CASSSFVSYLNNTQYF. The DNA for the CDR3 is TGCGCCAGCAGTTCGTTCGTCTCATACTTGAATAATACGCAGTATTTT.